This T cell receptor (beta chain) comes out of a study of molecular identifiers for immune sequencing clone quantification. Overall study: The replicates split RNA from about 20,000 or 100,000 naive CD8 cells five ways and sequenced four.

The sample holds a few counts of this clonotype. As yet, its antigen is unknown. This could be a read error, since a much larger clone is one nucleotide away. Preparation of the bulk TCR libraries relied on previously described methods and listed TCR primers. TCRdb reprocessed the PCR reads via MiXCR and lists one record per CDR3 protein. The sample consists of about 640,000 distinct CDR3 sequences, about 20% of them appearing once. Naive CD8 libraries used roughly 18,000 to 1,000,000 sorted cells and 10%, 30% or 50% RNA. Study findings and constraints: Barcode-sharing identical TCR molecules could underestimate highly expanded clone sizes.

V was trimmed by 3 bases and J by 7 bases, leaving 4 bases between them. CDR1 and CDR2 from the germline V gene are MNHEY and SMNVEV (reference sequence). CDR3 length: 12 residues. The sequence came from a human donor in good health. Some libraries in this study had Jurkat cell RNA spiked in. The gene calls are TRBV27 and TRBJ1-6; D is uncertain. The sequenced sample was naive CD8+ T cells from blood, with Jurkat cell RNA spiked in. The subset: FACS-sorted CD8+CD4-CCR7+CD45RA+ naive T cells. The CDR3 spells CASSFWNSPLHF. In DNA form, the CDR3 reads TGTGCCAGCAGTTTCTGGAATTCACCCCTCCACTTT.